The clone carrying this TCR beta chain was observed many times. Its specificity is unknown. The data stem from a study of Graves' ophthalmopathy and Graves' hyperthyroidism. Study-level findings and limits: At around 70% sensitivity and 72.22% specificity, the model predicted progression of the ophthalmopathy. Ophthalmopathy was separated from stable hyperthyroidism by a 13-signature model with over 85% sensitivity and around 84% specificity. Most clonotypes expanded in thyroid above 0.001 frequency were present in blood too.

Amplification from RNA transcripts yielded the TCR beta CDR3 regions. Second-round multiplex PCR came after first-round RT-PCR with HTBI primers. TCRdb re-called the multiplex PCR reads through MiXCR, storing one row per CDR3 protein. The table has some 390,000 distinct CDR3 sequences, around 17% seen once. Ophthalmopathy donors showed moderate-to-severe activity, CAS ≥3, NOSPECS ≥4 and a duration under 3 months. V shed 4 bases and J 4 bases; nucleotides not matched to a gene: 11. The CDR3 spans 16 residues. Germline V CDR1 and CDR2: MNHEY, SVGEGT. The rearrangement links TRBV6-2 or TRBV6-3 to TRBJ1-2; 8 nucleotides match TRBD1. The sequenced material came from peripheral blood. The TCR originated in a young woman with Graves' ophthalmopathy. CDR3 protein: CASSSTDRDVSYGYTF. CDR3 sequence (DNA): TGTGCCAGCAGTTCAACGGACAGGGATGTTAGCTATGGCTACACCTTC.